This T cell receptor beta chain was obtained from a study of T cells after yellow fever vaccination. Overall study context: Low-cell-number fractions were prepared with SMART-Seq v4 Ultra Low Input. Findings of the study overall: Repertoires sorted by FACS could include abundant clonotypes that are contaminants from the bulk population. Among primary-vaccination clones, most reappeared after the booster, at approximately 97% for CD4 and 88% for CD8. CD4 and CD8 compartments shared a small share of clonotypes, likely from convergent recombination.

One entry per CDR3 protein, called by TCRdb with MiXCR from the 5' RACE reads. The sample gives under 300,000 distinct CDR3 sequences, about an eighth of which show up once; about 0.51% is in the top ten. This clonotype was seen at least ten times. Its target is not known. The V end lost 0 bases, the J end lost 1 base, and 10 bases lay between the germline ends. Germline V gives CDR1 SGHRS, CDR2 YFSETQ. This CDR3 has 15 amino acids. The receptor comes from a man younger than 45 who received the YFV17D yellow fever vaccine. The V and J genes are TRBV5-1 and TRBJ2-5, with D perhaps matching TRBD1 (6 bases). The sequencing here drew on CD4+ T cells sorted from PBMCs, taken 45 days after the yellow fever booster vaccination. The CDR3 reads CASSLDRQAQETQYF. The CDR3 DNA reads TGCGCCAGCAGCTTGGACCGACAGGCCCAAGAGACCCAGTACTTC.